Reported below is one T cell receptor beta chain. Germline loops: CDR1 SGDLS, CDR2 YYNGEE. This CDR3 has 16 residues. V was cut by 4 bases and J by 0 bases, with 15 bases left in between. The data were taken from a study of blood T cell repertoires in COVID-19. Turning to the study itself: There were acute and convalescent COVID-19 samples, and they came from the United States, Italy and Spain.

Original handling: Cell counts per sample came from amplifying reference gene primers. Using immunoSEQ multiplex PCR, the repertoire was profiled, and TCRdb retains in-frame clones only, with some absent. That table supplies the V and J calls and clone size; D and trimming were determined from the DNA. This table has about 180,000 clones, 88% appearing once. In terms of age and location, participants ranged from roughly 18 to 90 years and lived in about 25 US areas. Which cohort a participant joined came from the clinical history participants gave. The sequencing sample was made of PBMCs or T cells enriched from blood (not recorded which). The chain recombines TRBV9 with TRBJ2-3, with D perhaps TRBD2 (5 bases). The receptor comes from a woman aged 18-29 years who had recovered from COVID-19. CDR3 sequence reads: CASSWRAASSTDTQYF. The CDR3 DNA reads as TGTGCCAGCAGCTGGCGGGCGGCTTCTAGCACAGATACGCAGTATTTT.